Given below is one T cell receptor beta chain in context. TCRdb's copy holds only in-frame clones and misses some; the assay was immunoSEQ multiplex PCR. In the table there are 90,000 to 100,000 clones, around 96% of which are singletons. This sample was taken from a study of OX40 agonist ivuxolimab in advanced cancers. As for the study in general: Patients enrolled in dose escalation were diagnosed with hepatocellular carcinoma, melanoma, renal cell or head and neck cancer. Eligibility admitted prior anti-PD-1, anti-PD-L1 or anti-CTLA-4 therapy; 30% to 40% had some.

Trimming removed 3 bases from V and 5 bases from J, with 14 bases in between. The CDR3 has 14 residues. Looked up from germline, CDR1 is MGHRA and CDR2 is YSYEKL. Source: CD4+ or CD8+ T cells sorted from blood, taken in a trial of the OX40 agonist ivuxolimab. This TCR was recovered from an adult with an advanced solid tumor such as melanoma, head and neck, liver or kidney cancer. The V and J genes are TRBV4-1 and TRBJ2-7; possibly TRBD1 for D (6 bases). CDR3 residues: CASSHGIGTNEQYF. The CDR3 nucleotides are TGCGCCAGCAGCCACGGAATAGGGACAAACGAGCAGTACTTC.